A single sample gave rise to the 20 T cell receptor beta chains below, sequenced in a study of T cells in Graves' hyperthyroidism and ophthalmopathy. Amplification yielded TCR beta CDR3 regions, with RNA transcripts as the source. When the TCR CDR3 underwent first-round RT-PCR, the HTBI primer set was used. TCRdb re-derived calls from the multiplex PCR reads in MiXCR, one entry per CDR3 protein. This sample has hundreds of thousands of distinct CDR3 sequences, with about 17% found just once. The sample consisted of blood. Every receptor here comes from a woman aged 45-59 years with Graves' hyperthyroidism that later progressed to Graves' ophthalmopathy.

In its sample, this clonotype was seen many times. The chain's CDR3 is CASSQGEGGDRHEQYF. The DNA for the CDR3 is TGTGCCAGCAGCCAAGGCGAGGGGGGGGACCGCCACGAGCAGTACTTC. V is TRBV3-1 and J is TRBJ2-7; a weak D match, TRBD2 (7 bases). The ends were cut back, 1 base at V and 5 bases at J, with 18 bases in the middle. This CDR3 has 16 amino acids. CDR1 is LGHDT, CDR2 YNNKEL, per germline (reference sequence).

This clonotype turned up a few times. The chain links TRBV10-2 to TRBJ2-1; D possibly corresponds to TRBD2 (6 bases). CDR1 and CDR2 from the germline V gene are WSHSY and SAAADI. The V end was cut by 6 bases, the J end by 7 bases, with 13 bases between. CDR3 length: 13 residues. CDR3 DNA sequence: TGCGCCAGCAGGGATCGGGCGGGGAATGAGCAGTTCTTC. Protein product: CASRDRAGNEQFF.

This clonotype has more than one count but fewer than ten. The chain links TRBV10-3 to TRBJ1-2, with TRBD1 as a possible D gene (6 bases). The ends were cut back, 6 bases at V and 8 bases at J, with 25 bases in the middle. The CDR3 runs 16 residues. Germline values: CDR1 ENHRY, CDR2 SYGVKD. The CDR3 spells CAIRNVSTGTSSGYTF. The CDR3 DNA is TGTGCCATCAGGAATGTATCAACAGGGACCTCGTCCGGCTACACCTTC.

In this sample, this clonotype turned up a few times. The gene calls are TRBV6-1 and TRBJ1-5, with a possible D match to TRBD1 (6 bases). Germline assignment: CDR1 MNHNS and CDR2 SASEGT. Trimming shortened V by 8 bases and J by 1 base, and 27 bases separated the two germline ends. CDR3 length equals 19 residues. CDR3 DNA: TGTGCCAGCCTACAGCCCCGAACAGGGAGGCGATGGAGCAATCAGCCCCAGCATTTT. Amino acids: CASLQPRTGRRWSNQPQHF.

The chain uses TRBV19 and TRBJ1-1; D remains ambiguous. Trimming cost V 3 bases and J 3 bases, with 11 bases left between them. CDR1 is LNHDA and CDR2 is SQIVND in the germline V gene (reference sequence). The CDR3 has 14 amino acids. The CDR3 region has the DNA TGTGCCAGTAGTATTGGGGATTTGGACACTGAAGCTTTCTTT. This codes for CASSIGDLDTEAFF.

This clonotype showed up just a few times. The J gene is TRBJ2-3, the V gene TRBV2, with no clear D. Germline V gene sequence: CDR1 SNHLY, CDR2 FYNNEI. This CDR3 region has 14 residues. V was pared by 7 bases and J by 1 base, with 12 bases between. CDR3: CASKDASGTDTQYF. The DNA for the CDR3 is TGTGCCAGCAAGGACGCCTCAGGCACAGATACGCAGTATTTT.

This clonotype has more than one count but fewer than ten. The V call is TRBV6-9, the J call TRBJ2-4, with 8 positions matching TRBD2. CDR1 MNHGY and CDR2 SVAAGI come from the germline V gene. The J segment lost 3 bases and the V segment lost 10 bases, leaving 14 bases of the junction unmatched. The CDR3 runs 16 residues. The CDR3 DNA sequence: TGTGCCATCGGGGGGGAGGGGGTATATGGCAAAAACATTCAGTACTTC. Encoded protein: CAIGGEGVYGKNIQYF.

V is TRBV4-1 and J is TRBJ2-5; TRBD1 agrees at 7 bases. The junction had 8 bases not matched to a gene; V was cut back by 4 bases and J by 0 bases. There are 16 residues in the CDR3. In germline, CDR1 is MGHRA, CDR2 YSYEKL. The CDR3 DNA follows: TGCGCCAGCAGCCGACCGGGACAGAACAACCAAGAGACCCAGTACTTC. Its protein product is CASSRPGQNNQETQYF.

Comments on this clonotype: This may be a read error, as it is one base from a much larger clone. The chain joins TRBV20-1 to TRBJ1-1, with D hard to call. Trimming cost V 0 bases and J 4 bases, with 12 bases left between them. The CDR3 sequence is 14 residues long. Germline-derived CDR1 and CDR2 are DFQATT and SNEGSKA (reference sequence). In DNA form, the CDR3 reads TGCAGTGCTAGAGACGGGCCTGTGGGCACTGAAGCTTTCTTT. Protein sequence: CSARDGPVGTEAFF.

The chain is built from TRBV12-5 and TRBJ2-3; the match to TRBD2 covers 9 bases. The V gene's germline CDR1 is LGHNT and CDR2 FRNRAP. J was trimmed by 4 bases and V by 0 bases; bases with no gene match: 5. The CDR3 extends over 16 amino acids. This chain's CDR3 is CASGLVGGGAPDTQYF. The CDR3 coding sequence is TGTGCTAGTGGTTTGGTCGGCGGGGGGGCCCCAGATACGCAGTATTTT.

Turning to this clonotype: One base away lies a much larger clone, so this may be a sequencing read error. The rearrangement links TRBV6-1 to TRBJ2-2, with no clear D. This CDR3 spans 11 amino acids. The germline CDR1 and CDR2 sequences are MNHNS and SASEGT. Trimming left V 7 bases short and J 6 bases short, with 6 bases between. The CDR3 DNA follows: TGTGCCAGCAATGTCCCCGGGGAGCTGTTTTTT. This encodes CASNVPGELFF.

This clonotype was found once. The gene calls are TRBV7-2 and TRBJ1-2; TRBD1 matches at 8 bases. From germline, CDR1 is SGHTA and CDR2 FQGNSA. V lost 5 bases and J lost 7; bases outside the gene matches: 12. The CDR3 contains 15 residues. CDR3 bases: TGTGCCAGCAGCCCGACAGGGGTCGGGTTAGGTGGCTACACCTTC. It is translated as CASSPTGVGLGGYTF.

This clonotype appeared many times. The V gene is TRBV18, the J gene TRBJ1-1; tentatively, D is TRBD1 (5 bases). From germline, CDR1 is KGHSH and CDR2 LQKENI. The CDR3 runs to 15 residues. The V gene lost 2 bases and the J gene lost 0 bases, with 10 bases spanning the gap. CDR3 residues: CASSPDSLLNTEAFF. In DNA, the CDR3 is TGTGCCAGCTCACCAGACAGCCTCTTGAACACTGAAGCTTTCTTT.

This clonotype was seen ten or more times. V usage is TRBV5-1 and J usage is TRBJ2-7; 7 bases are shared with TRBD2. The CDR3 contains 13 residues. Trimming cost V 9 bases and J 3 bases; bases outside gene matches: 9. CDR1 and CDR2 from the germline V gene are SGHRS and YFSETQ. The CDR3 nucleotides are TGCGCCACCAAGGAGGGCGGGGGCTACGAGCAGTACTTC. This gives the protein CATKEGGGYEQYF.

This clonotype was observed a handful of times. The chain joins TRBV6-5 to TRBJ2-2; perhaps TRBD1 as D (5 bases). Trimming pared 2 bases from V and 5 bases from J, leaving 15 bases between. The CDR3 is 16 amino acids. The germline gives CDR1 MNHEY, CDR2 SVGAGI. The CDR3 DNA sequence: TGTGCCAGCAGTTACCCTCACCGGGCAGGGACCGGGGAGCTGTTTTTT. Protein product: CASSYPHRAGTGELFF.

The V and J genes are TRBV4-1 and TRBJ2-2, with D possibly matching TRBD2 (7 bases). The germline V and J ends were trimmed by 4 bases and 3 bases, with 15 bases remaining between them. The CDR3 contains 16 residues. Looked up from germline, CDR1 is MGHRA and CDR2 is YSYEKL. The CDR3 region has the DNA TGCGCCAGCAGCCGAGAGGCGGGGGCCTACACCGGGGAGCTGTTTTTT. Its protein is CASSREAGAYTGELFF.

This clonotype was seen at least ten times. CDR3 sequence: CASSFWRQLNTGELFF. In DNA form, the CDR3 reads TGTGCCAGCAGTTTTTGGCGGCAGCTAAACACCGGGGAGCTGTTTTTT. The gene calls are TRBV12-3 or TRBV12-4 and TRBJ2-2; D uncertain. The CDR3 contains 16 residues. Deletions cut 3 bases from V and 2 bases from J, with 13 bases between.

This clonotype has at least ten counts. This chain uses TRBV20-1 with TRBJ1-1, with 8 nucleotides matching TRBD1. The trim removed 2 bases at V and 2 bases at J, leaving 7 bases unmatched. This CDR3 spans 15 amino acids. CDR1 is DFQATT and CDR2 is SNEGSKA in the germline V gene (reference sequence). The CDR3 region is CSARKFAGGNTEAFF. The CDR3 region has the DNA TGCAGTGCTAGAAAATTTGCAGGGGGCAACACTGAAGCTTTCTTT.

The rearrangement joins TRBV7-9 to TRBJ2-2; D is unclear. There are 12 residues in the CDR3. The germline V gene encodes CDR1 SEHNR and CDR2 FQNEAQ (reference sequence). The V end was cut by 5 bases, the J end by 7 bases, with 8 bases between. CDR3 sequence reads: CASSLSDGELFF. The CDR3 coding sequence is TGTGCCAGCAGCCTTTCCGACGGGGAGCTGTTTTTT.

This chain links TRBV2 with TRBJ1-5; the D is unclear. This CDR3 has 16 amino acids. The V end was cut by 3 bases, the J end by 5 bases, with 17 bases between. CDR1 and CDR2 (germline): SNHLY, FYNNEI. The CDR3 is CASSDDSGTSYQPQHF. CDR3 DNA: TGTGCCAGCAGTGATGATTCGGGCACATCTTATCAGCCCCAGCATTTT.